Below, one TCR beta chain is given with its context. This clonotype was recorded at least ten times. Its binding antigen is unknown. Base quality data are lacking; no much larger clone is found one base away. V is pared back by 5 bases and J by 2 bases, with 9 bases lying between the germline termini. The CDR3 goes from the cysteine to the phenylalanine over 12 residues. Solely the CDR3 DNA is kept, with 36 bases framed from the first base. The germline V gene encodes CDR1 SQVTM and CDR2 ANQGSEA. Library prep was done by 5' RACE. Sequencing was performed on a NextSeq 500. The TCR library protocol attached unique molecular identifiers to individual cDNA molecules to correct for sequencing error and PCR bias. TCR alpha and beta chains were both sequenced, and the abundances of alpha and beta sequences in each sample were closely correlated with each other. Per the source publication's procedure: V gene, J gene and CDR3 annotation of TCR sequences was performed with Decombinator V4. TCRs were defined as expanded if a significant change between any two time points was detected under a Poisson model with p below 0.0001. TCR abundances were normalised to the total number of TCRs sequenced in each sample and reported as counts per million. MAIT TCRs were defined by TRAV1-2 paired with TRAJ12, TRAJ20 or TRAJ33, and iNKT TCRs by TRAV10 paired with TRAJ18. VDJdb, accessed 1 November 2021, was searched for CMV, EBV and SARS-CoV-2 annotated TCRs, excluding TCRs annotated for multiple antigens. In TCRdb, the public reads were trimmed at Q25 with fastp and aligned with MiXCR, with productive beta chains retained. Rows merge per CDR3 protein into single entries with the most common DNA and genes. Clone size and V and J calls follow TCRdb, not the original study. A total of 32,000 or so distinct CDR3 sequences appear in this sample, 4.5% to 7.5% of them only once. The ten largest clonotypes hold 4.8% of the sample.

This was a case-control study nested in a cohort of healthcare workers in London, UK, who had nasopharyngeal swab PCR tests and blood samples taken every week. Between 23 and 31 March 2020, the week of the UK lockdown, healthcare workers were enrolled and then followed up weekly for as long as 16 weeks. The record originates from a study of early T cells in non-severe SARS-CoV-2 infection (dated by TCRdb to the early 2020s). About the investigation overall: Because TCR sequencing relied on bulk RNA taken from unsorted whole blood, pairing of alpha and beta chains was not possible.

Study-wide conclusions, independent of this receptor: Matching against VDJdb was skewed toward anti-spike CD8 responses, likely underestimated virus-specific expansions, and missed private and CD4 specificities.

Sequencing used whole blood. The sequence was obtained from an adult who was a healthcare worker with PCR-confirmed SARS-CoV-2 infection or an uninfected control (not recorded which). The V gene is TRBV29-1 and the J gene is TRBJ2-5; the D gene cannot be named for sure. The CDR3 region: CSVLPGQETQYF. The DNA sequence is TGCAGCGTTTTGCCCGGACAAGAGACCCAGTACTTC.